The rows below give T cell receptor beta chains drawn from one sample of a study of beta chain features in type 1 diabetes. Only in-frame clones appear in the TCRdb table, and some are missing; sequencing was by immunoSEQ multiplex PCR. Of some 330,000 clones in the sample, approximately 11% are singletons; the top ten hold around 0.015%. Sequenced: naive CD4+ T cells from blood. These receptor sequences come from a woman aged 25-40 years in good health. Both conserved end residues are part of each CDR3. Fields, in order: clone size, D gene, J gene, V gene, CDR3 protein, CDR3 DNA. The D gene is left open where the match is weak. Not all rows give a size; the values are once, few, many and, for expanded clones, a class.

. | . | TRBJ2-3 | TRBV5-1 | CASSSGQPRDTQYF | TGCGCCAGCAGCAGCGGACAGCCCAGAGATACGCAGTATTTT
few | . | TRBJ2-1 | TRBV28 | CASSLEYNEQFF | TGTGCCAGCAGTTTAGAGTACAATGAGCAGTTCTTC
. | TRBD2 | TRBJ2-7 | TRBV30 | CAWTSRASGSVQYF | TGTGCCTGGACCTCGCGGGCTAGCGGGAGTGTGCAGTACTTC
few | TRBD1 | TRBJ2-7 | TRBV27 | CASSLSGTESFSYEQYF | TGTGCCAGCAGTTTATCCGGGACAGAAAGTTTCTCCTACGAGCAGTACTTC
. | TRBD2 | TRBJ2-7 | TRBV5-1 | CASSRPRTSDAEQYF | TGCGCCAGCAGCCGACCCCGAACTAGCGATGCCGAGCAGTACTTC
. | . | TRBJ1-2 | TRBV6-5 | CASKQGWTGYTF | TGTGCCAGCAAACAGGGTTGGACTGGCTACACCTTC
few | TRBD2 | TRBJ2-3 | TRBV29-1 | CSVERLAGELASTDTQYF | TGCAGCGTTGAAAGGCTAGCGGGAGAGTTAGCTAGCACAGATACGCAGTATTTT
few | TRBD1 | TRBJ1-2 | TRBV9 | CASSEQGAYNGYTF | TGTGCCAGCAGCGAACAGGGGGCGTATAATGGCTACACCTTC
few | . | TRBJ2-3 | TRBV28 | CASFSTSVADTQYF | TGTGCCAGCTTTTCGACTAGTGTCGCAGATACGCAGTATTTT
few | TRBD1 | TRBJ1-1 | TRBV4-3 | CASSQDRRGPNTEAFF | TGCGCCAGCAGCCAAGACCGAAGGGGGCCGAACACTGAAGCTTTCTTT